These 27 T cell receptor beta chains came from one sample sequenced in a study of cytomegalovirus exposure and HLA in healthy donors (dated 2017 in TCRdb). The library came from the immunoSEQ multiplex PCR assay. TCRdb holds this immuneACCESS table with in-frame rearrangements only. Some clones are missing; in checked studies, unresolved V genes explain under half, and the rest has no known cause. For this sample the table gives over 150,000 clones, of which 85% to 90% were detected only once. 4% to 4.5% of the sample is in the top ten clones. Sequenced sample: PBMCs. The receptor source for this set is a man aged 18 to 29 in good health and CMV-seropositive.

The V call is TRBV6-1, the J call TRBJ1-1; D may be TRBD1 (6 bases). This CDR3 spans 15 amino acids. V lost 3 bases and J lost 1, with 12 bases in between. CDR1 and CDR2 from the germline V gene are MNHNS and SASEGT. The DNA for the CDR3 is TGTGCCAGCAGTGATGTCGGACAGAGGAACACTGAAGCTTTCTTT. Translating gives CASSDVGQRNTEAFF.

The rearrangement joins TRBV7-9 to TRBJ2-7; 9 nucleotides align to TRBD1. Germline lookup yields CDR1 SEHNR and CDR2 FQNEAQ (reference sequence). The ends lost 3 bases at V and 1 base at J; junction bases unmatched: 4. This CDR3 has 15 residues. The CDR3, as DNA: TGTGCCAGCAGCTTGGCCGGGACAGGGTCCTACGAGCAGTACTTC. As protein: CASSLAGTGSYEQYF.

The genes are TRBV7-8 and TRBJ2-3; 10 bases map to TRBD1. The CDR3 contains 16 residues. Germline CDR1 is SGHVS and CDR2 is FQNEAQ. Unmatched junction bases numbered 3, after V lost 0 bases and J lost 3 bases. This CDR3 reads CASSLAGQGRTDTQYF. CDR3 sequence (DNA): TGTGCCAGCAGCTTAGCGGGACAGGGGAGGACAGATACGCAGTATTTT.

V gene TRBV6-6 combines with J gene TRBJ1-5, with TRBD1 identical over 9 bases. The CDR3 runs to 16 residues. The V and J ends lost 6 bases and 4 bases, in that order; junction bases with no gene match: 10. Looked up from germline, CDR1 is MNHNY and CDR2 is SVGAGI (reference sequence). For the CDR3, the DNA is TGTGCCAGCAGGGCCGAGGACAGGGGTAGAAATCAGCCCCAGCATTTT. It is translated as CASRAEDRGRNQPQHF.

The rearrangement links TRBV6-1 to TRBJ2-2; maybe TRBD2 (7 bases). Germline loops: CDR1 MNHNS, CDR2 SASEGT. Trimming pared 7 bases from V and 7 bases from J, leaving 13 bases between. The CDR3 sequence is 13 residues long. CDR3 region: CASMRGQGGELFF. The CDR3 nucleotides read TGTGCCAGCATGCGGGGGCAGGGCGGGGAGCTGTTTTTT.

The CDR3 DNA reads as TGCGCCAGCAGCCAAGATGAGGTATACAATGAGCAGTTCTTC. It translates to CASSQDEVYNEQFF. The J gene is TRBJ2-1, the V gene TRBV4-1; D is undetermined. V lost 0 bases, J lost 4 bases, and 7 bases lay in between. Germline V gene lookup returns CDR1 MGHRA and CDR2 YSYEKL. This CDR3 has 14 amino acids.

This clone was seen only once. The chain is built from TRBV2 and TRBJ2-5, with 12 positions matching TRBD2. The CDR3 consists of 15 residues. V was pared by 3 bases and J by 5 bases, with 4 bases of the junction left unmatched. From germline, CDR1 is SNHLY and CDR2 FYNNEI. CDR3 bases: TGTGCCAGCAGTGAGACTAGCGGGAGTATGGAGACCCAGTACTTC. Protein sequence: CASSETSGSMETQYF.

This clone was detected only once. The junction departs from germline at one end; a sequencing error may be responsible. This rearrangement joins TRBV25-1 to TRBJ2-3, with TRBD1 identical over 8 bases. CDR1 is MGHDK, CDR2 SYGVNS, per germline. CDR3 length equals 17 residues. CDR3 in amino acids: CASSESLTGVGTDTQYF. The CDR3 nucleotides are TGTGCCAGCAGCGAATCACTGACAGGGGTCGGGACAGATACGCAGTATTTT.

The V and J genes are TRBV18 and TRBJ1-5, with D maybe TRBD1 (5 bases). Trimming took off 2 bases at V and 7 bases at J, with 12 bases between the two ends. Germline V gene data show CDR1 as KGHSH and CDR2 as LQKENI. CDR3 size: 14 residues. The CDR3 DNA reads TGTGCCAGCTCACCAAGCTTTGGGGGGCAGCCCCAGCATTTT. Its protein product is CASSPSFGGQPQHF.

The rearrangement uses TRBV7-9 and TRBJ1-1, with 12 bases identical to TRBD1. Losses at the gene ends were 5 bases for V and 3 bases for J; bases not matched to a gene: 4. The germline V gene encodes CDR1 SEHNR and CDR2 FQNEAQ (reference sequence). This CDR3 contains 15 residues. The CDR3 spells CASSLGTGGDTEAFF. Written as DNA, the CDR3 is TGTGCCAGCAGCCTCGGGACAGGGGGCGACACTGAAGCTTTCTTT.

The chain recombines TRBV15 with TRBJ2-5; 7 positions match TRBD2. CDR1 and CDR2 (germline): LNHNV, YYDKDF (reference sequence). This CDR3 has 14 residues. J lost 5 bases, V lost 1 base, and 4 bases had no gene match. The CDR3 sequence: CATSRVGSGETQYF. The CDR3 nucleotides are TGTGCCACCAGCAGAGTTGGTAGCGGGGAGACCCAGTACTTC.

The V and J genes are TRBV29-1 and TRBJ1-1; TRBD1 matches 8 bases. The CDR3 is 13 residues long. Germline CDR1 SQVTM, CDR2 ANQGSEA. The V gene end was trimmed by 4 bases and the J gene end by 1 base; junction bases not matched to a gene: 2. CDR3 DNA sequence: TGCAGCGTTGCCGGACAGGGGAACACTGAAGCTTTCTTT. Translating gives CSVAGQGNTEAFF.

V is TRBV11-2 and J is TRBJ2-7; 10 bases line up with TRBD2. CDR3 length equals 16 residues. Losses at the gene ends were 1 base for V and 1 base for J; bases not matched to a gene: 4. CDR1 is SGHAT and CDR2 is FQNNGV in the germline V gene. CDR3 bases: TGTGCCAGCAGCTTAGCCCTAGCGGGAGTATCCTACGAGCAGTACTTC. Translated: CASSLALAGVSYEQYF.

The chain carries TRBV28 and TRBJ2-7; 9 bases fit TRBD1. Germline trimming cut 6 bases from V and 3 bases from J; bases unmatched to any gene: 9. Looked up from germline, CDR1 is MDHEN and CDR2 is SYDVKM. The CDR3 spans 15 residues. The CDR3 DNA reads as TGTGCCAGCAGGGTAGGGACAGGGTTGAACTACGAGCAGTACTTC. The encoded protein is CASRVGTGLNYEQYF.

The rearrangement uses TRBV29-1 and TRBJ2-1; D is perhaps TRBD2 (6 bases). The length of the CDR3 is 12 residues. Germline V gives CDR1 SQVTM, CDR2 ANQGSEA. Deletions cut 7 bases from V and 8 bases from J, with 15 bases between. This CDR3 reads CSARDGGHEQFF. CDR3 sequence (DNA): TGCAGCGCGCGGGACGGTGGCCATGAGCAGTTCTTC.

The rearrangement links TRBV11-3 to TRBJ2-7; 7 bases line up with TRBD2. Losses at the gene ends were 2 bases for V and 2 bases for J; bases not matched to a gene: 18. The germline V gene has CDR1 SGHNT and CDR2 YENEEA. The length of the CDR3 is 19 residues. Here the CDR3 reads CASSLSLLGGSSGPYEQYF. CDR3 DNA: TGTGCCAGCAGCTTATCCCTTTTGGGGGGATCTAGCGGACCCTACGAGCAGTACTTC.

This chain joins TRBV19 and TRBJ2-2, with a possible D match to TRBD2 (5 bases). Trimming shortened V by 5 bases and J by 6 bases, and 13 bases separated the two germline ends. This CDR3 is 14 amino acids long. The germline gives CDR1 LNHDA, CDR2 SQIVND (reference sequence). The CDR3 bases are TGTGCCAGTAGTCGTAGTAGCGCGGCCGGGGAGCTGTTTTTT. Its translation is CASSRSSAAGELFF.

The chain recombines TRBV9 with TRBJ2-4; 8 bases align to TRBD2. The CDR3 consists of 18 residues. In germline, CDR1 is SGDLS, CDR2 YYNGEE. V lost 0 bases and J lost 3; bases outside the gene matches: 11. The DNA for the CDR3 is TGTGCCAGCAGCGTAGGGGTGCGGGAGGCTCTAAGCAAAAACATTCAGTACTTC. Amino acid sequence: CASSVGVREALSKNIQYF.

The chain links TRBV5-6 to TRBJ1-1; possible D gene TRBD1, 5 bases. The CDR3 consists of 14 residues. From germline, CDR1 is SGHDT and CDR2 YYEEEE. V was trimmed by 1 base and J by 5 bases, leaving 12 bases between them. CDR3 nucleotides: TGTGCCAGCAGCTTGTGGGGGGGGAAGACTGAAGCTTTCTTT. It specifies CASSLWGGKTEAFF.

The chain joins TRBV6-4 to TRBJ2-2; the match to TRBD2 covers 7 bases. The CDR3 consists of 16 residues. V lost 0 bases, J lost 5 bases, and 6 bases stayed unmatched. Germline CDR1 reads MRHNA; CDR2 reads SNTAGT. The CDR3: CASSDSPGGGTGELFF. As DNA, the CDR3 is TGTGCCAGCAGTGACTCGCCGGGAGGAGGGACCGGGGAGCTGTTTTTT.

V usage is TRBV6-5 and J usage is TRBJ1-1; TRBD1 agrees at 9 bases. The CDR3 is made up of 14 amino acids. Trimming cost V 6 bases and J 3 bases; bases outside gene matches: 5. Germline CDR1 MNHEY, CDR2 SVGAGI. This CDR3 reads CASRLTGGDTEAFF. CDR3 DNA sequence: TGTGCCAGCAGACTGACAGGGGGGGACACTGAAGCTTTCTTT.

The chain carries TRBV6-6 and TRBJ2-3, with D maybe TRBD1 (5 bases). Trimming took 2 bases from V and 0 from J, leaving 12 bases between them. The CDR3 has 16 amino acids. The germline V gene encodes CDR1 MNHNY and CDR2 SVGAGI (reference sequence). The CDR3 sequence is CASSYDDRESTDTQYF. The CDR3 bases are TGTGCCAGCAGTTACGATGACAGAGAGAGCACAGATACGCAGTATTTT.

The chain links TRBV4-1 to TRBJ2-3; D remains ambiguous. The CDR3 covers 15 residues. Germline CDR1 MGHRA, CDR2 YSYEKL. V lost 5 bases and J 4 bases, leaving 16 bases between the germline ends. This chain's CDR3 is CASSYAGSKSDTQYF. As DNA, the CDR3 is TGCGCCAGCAGCTATGCCGGGTCCAAATCAGATACGCAGTATTTT.

This clone ranks as medium-sized. The chain joins TRBV2 to TRBJ1-3; 9 positions match TRBD1. CDR3 size: 16 residues. V dropped 8 bases and J dropped 1; count of bases not matched to a gene: 9. The V gene's germline CDR1 is SNHLY and CDR2 FYNNEI. In DNA form, the CDR3 reads TGTGCCAGCGCCGGACAGGGGATCGCTTCTGGAAACACCATATATTTT. Protein: CASAGQGIASGNTIYF.

V and J are TRBV19 and TRBJ2-7; TRBD1 matches 10 bases. J was trimmed by 0 bases and V by 6 bases; bases with no gene match: 11. Looked up from germline, CDR1 is LNHDA and CDR2 is SQIVND (reference sequence). The CDR3 runs to 17 residues. CDR3 residues: CASRRAGQGVNSYEQYF. Here the CDR3 DNA reads TGTGCCAGTAGGAGGGCCGGACAGGGGGTAAACTCCTACGAGCAGTACTTC.

The chain has TRBV10-1 and TRBJ2-3; D is undetermined. CDR1 and CDR2 from the germline V gene are WNHNN and SYGVQD (reference sequence). Trimming removed 0 bases from V and 1 base from J, with 5 bases in between. The CDR3 consists of 14 residues. The CDR3 DNA reads as TGCGCCAGCAGTGAGTCCGTAGGCACAGATACGCAGTATTTT. Its protein product is CASSESVGTDTQYF.

V gene TRBV2 combines with J gene TRBJ1-5; D perhaps matches TRBD1 (6 bases). The V gene lost 4 bases and the J gene lost 2 bases, with 12 bases spanning the gap. Germline CDR1 reads SNHLY; CDR2 reads FYNNEI. The CDR3 has 15 amino acids. The CDR3 DNA is TGTGCCAGCAGTGGGGACATTCAGCGCAATCAGCCCCAGCATTTT. This encodes CASSGDIQRNQPQHF.